The 31 T cell receptor beta chains below all came from one sample that was sequenced in a study of cytomegalovirus exposure and HLA in healthy donors. The PCR was carried out with 60 Vbeta primers and 13 Jbeta primers. This table comes from immunoSEQ multiplex PCR, and its TCRdb copy is limited to in-frame clones, with some not included. This sample yields 150,000 to 170,000 clones, of which around 79% are seen a single time; 7.5% to 9% belongs to the top ten. The specimen was PBMCs. All receptors derive from a man under 40 in good health and CMV-seropositive.

The chain couples TRBV11-1 to TRBJ2-1; D may be TRBD2 (6 bases). This CDR3 contains 16 residues. Trimming removed 5 bases at V and 5 bases at J, with 19 bases between. Germline assignment: CDR1 SGHAT and CDR2 FQDESV (reference sequence). CDR3 in DNA: TGTGCCAGCAGCCTTGTCGGAGGGAGGAGGGACAATGAGCAGTTCTTC. Its translation is CASSLVGGRRDNEQFF.

The V call is TRBV7-8, the J call TRBJ2-7, with D tentatively TRBD2 (5 bases). V was cut by 4 bases and J by 0 bases, with 13 bases left in between. This CDR3 is 15 amino acids long. Germline CDR1 is SGHVS and CDR2 is FQNEAQ. CDR3 coding DNA: TGTGCCAGCAGCTGGCAGAGGGTAAGCTCCTACGAGCAGTACTTC. Encoded protein: CASSWQRVSSYEQYF.

The gene calls are TRBV4-3 and TRBJ2-3, with D maybe TRBD2 (7 bases). With 4 bases removed from V and 3 bases from J, the gap between germline ends came to 14 bases. Looked up from germline, CDR1 is LGHNA and CDR2 is YSLEER. This CDR3 is built from 15 residues. DNA for the CDR3: TGCGCCAGCAGCCCCTGGGAGGGGGGGACAGATACGCAGTATTTT. Translating gives CASSPWEGGTDTQYF.

This clone was observed a handful of times. This chain links TRBV5-6 with TRBJ1-1; D possibly corresponds to TRBD1 (5 bases). This CDR3 spans 14 amino acids. Per the germline V gene, CDR1 is SGHDT and CDR2 is YYEEEE. V gave up 1 base and J gave up 5 bases, with 12 bases separating them. CDR3 bases: TGTGCCAGCAGCTTGTCGGGGGTGGGGACTGAAGCTTTCTTT. This translates into CASSLSGVGTEAFF.

This chain connects TRBV7-2 to TRBJ1-2; TRBD1 agrees at 8 bases. Trimming removed 5 bases from V and 4 bases from J; junction bases left unmatched: 9. This CDR3 is 15 amino acids long. Germline V gives CDR1 SGHTA, CDR2 FQGNSA. Written as DNA, the CDR3 is TGTGCCAGCAGCCTCGCGGGACAGGCGTCCTATGGCTACACCTTC. Its protein product is CASSLAGQASYGYTF.

This clone was counted only a few times. The chain couples TRBV10-3 to TRBJ2-7; 8 nucleotides match TRBD2. The length of the CDR3 is 14 residues. Looked up from germline, CDR1 is ENHRY and CDR2 is SYGVKD. V lost 7 bases and J lost 5; bases outside the gene matches: 10. The CDR3 coding sequence is TGTGCCATCATGGGGGCGGGGGGTGCCAACGAGCAGTACTTC. Translating it yields CAIMGAGGANEQYF.

In its sample, this clone was seen a few times. The chain uses TRBV11-3 and TRBJ2-7; TRBD2 matches at 12 bases. The CDR3 is 15 residues long. Germline V gene sequence: CDR1 SGHNT, CDR2 YENEEA. Trimming took 5 bases from V and 2 from J; bases not matched to a gene: 4. CDR3 in DNA: TGTGCCAGCAGCCCCAGGACTAGCGGGACCTACGAGCAGTACTTC. The encoded protein is CASSPRTSGTYEQYF.

This sequence joins TRBV7-6 and TRBJ2-7; TRBD1 might be the D (5 bases). V lost 3 bases and J 6 bases, leaving 15 bases between the germline ends. Germline V gene sequence: CDR1 SGHVS, CDR2 FNYEAQ. The CDR3 consists of 14 residues. Written as DNA, the CDR3 is TGTGCCAGCAGCTTCCTAGGGGCGAACGGCGAGCAGTACTTC. Its protein is CASSFLGANGEQYF.

This sequence joins TRBV5-5 and TRBJ2-5; the D gene is possibly TRBD2 (5 bases). V was clipped by 3 bases and J by 3 bases, with 9 bases between them. The CDR3 has 13 residues. Per the germline V gene, CDR1 is SGHKS and CDR2 is YYEKEE (reference sequence). The CDR3 loop is CASSYPGEETQYF. DNA for the CDR3: TGTGCCAGCAGCTACCCCGGGGAAGAGACCCAGTACTTC.

V is TRBV6-6 and J is TRBJ1-4, with 10 bases lining up with TRBD1. This CDR3 has 15 amino acids. Trimming removed 5 bases from V and 8 bases from J; junction bases left unmatched: 8. Germline loops: CDR1 MNHNY, CDR2 SVGAGI (reference sequence). The chain's CDR3 is CASSNRQGASEKLFF. CDR3 in DNA: TGTGCCAGCAGTAACAGACAGGGGGCGTCCGAAAAACTGTTTTTT.

The V gene is TRBV11-2, the J gene TRBJ2-2; D might be TRBD2 (5 bases). From germline, CDR1 is SGHAT and CDR2 FQNNGV. V lost 4 bases and J 5 bases, leaving 11 bases between the germline ends. The CDR3 runs to 14 residues. As DNA, the CDR3 is TGTGCCAGCAGCTCCCTCCGGGGTACCGGGGAGCTGTTTTTT. Protein sequence: CASSSLRGTGELFF.

A word on this clone: Other DNA sequences from this sample encode an identical CDR3 as well. The CDR3 sequence is CASSLVGQTYEQYF. The CDR3 region has the DNA TGTGCCAGCAGCTTAGTAGGACAGACCTACGAGCAGTACTTC. The chain recombines TRBV7-2 with TRBJ2-7, with D possibly matching TRBD1 (6 bases). Trimming took 1 base from V and 2 from J, leaving 9 bases between them. Germline-derived CDR1 and CDR2 are SGHTA and FQGNSA. This CDR3 comprises 14 residues.

This chain uses TRBV9 with TRBJ1-2; D may be TRBD1 (6 bases). From germline, CDR1 is SGDLS and CDR2 YYNGEE. Trimming took off 4 bases at V and 2 bases at J, with 12 bases between the two ends. The CDR3 has 14 amino acids. CDR3 sequence (DNA): TGTGCCAGCAGCAGCGGACAGAAAAACTATGGCTACACCTTC. Translation: CASSSGQKNYGYTF.

This clone has just a few counts. This chain uses TRBV11-2 with TRBJ2-1; 7 nucleotides agree with TRBD1. The CDR3 has 17 residues. The J segment lost 0 bases and the V segment lost 5 bases, leaving 10 bases of the junction unmatched. Germline V gene lookup returns CDR1 SGHAT and CDR2 FQNNGV. The DNA for the CDR3 is TGTGCCAGCAGCACCCACAGGGGCCTCCTCTCCTACAATGAGCAGTTCTTC. As protein: CASSTHRGLLSYNEQFF.

V is TRBV5-5 and J is TRBJ1-5; no firm D call. Germline V gene lookup returns CDR1 SGHKS and CDR2 YYEKEE (reference sequence). V lost 2 bases and J 0 bases, leaving 6 bases between the germline ends. There are 14 residues in the CDR3. CDR3: CASSFQDSNQPQHF. As DNA, the CDR3 is TGTGCCAGCAGCTTCCAGGATAGCAATCAGCCCCAGCATTTT.

The chain carries TRBV5-1 and TRBJ1-2, with 10 nucleotides matching TRBD1. After removal of 2 bases from V and 7 bases from J, the junction contained 8 bases not matched to a gene. Per the germline V gene, CDR1 is SGHRS and CDR2 is YFSETQ. CDR3 length equals 15 residues. The CDR3 spells CASSFGRDRGFGYTF. The CDR3 coding sequence is TGCGCCAGCAGCTTCGGGAGGGACAGGGGATTTGGCTACACCTTC.

The rearrangement joins TRBV5-1 to TRBJ2-3, with 7 bases aligning to TRBD2. Trimming removed 3 bases from V and 2 bases from J; junction bases left unmatched: 9. CDR3 length: 16 amino acids. Germline CDR1 reads SGHRS; CDR2 reads YFSETQ. The CDR3 DNA follows: TGCGCCAGCAGCTCCCGGGACTACCTCACCACAGATACGCAGTATTTT. Encoded protein: CASSSRDYLTTDTQYF.

V and J are TRBV7-9 and TRBJ1-3; no clear D. V lost 1 base to trimming and J lost 0 bases, with 4 bases between them. CDR1 SEHNR and CDR2 FQNEAQ come from the germline V gene (reference sequence). The CDR3 is 14 amino acids. In nucleotides, the CDR3 is TGTGCCAGCAGCTTAGGCGCCTCTGGAAACACCATATATTTT. It specifies CASSLGASGNTIYF.

This clone has a handful of counts. The chain joins TRBV4-3 to TRBJ1-6; D is undetermined. CDR1 is LGHNA and CDR2 is YSLEER in the germline V gene. Trimming took 4 bases from V and 10 from J, leaving 17 bases between them. CDR3 size: 15 residues. The CDR3, as DNA: TGCGCCAGCAGCCGCCTTATGGGTGAGAGGTCACCCCTCCACTTT. Its protein is CASSRLMGERSPLHF.

The V call is TRBV27, the J call TRBJ2-7; tentatively, D is TRBD1 (6 bases). This CDR3 comprises 17 residues. Trimming removed 0 bases from V and 0 bases from J, with 15 bases in between. Germline V gene data show CDR1 as MNHEY and CDR2 as SMNVEV (reference sequence). The CDR3 coding sequence is TGTGCCAGCAGTTTATCGATAGGGGGAAGGGACTCCTACGAGCAGTACTTC. Its translation: CASSLSIGGRDSYEQYF.

The chain combines TRBV20-1 with TRBJ2-7; 7 bases align to TRBD1. The CDR3 contains 11 residues. Germline values: CDR1 DFQATT, CDR2 SNEGSKA (reference sequence). Germline trimming cut 6 bases from V and 2 bases from J; bases unmatched to any gene: 1. The CDR3: CSATGAYEQYF. The CDR3 DNA reads as TGCAGTGCCACAGGGGCCTACGAGCAGTACTTC.

The rearrangement uses TRBV29-1 and TRBJ2-3, with 11 positions matching TRBD1. Unmatched junction bases numbered 8, after V lost 8 bases and J lost 4 bases. The V gene's germline CDR1 is SQVTM and CDR2 ANQGSEA. The CDR3 is 14 residues long. CDR3 sequence (DNA): TGCAGCACCCGTCCGGGACAGGGGGCAGATACGCAGTATTTT. Amino acids: CSTRPGQGADTQYF.

This clone showed up just once. The rearrangement links TRBV9 to TRBJ2-3; TRBD2 matches at 8 bases. With 0 bases clipped from V and 6 bases from J, the junction kept 12 bases outside the gene matches. CDR3 size: 17 residues. The germline V gene has CDR1 SGDLS and CDR2 YYNGEE. CDR3 sequence: CASSVGDRGGFGDTQYF. The DNA for the CDR3 is TGTGCCAGCAGCGTAGGGGATCGGGGGGGGTTCGGTGATACGCAGTATTTT.

The chain links TRBV5-4 to TRBJ1-1; 7 bases fit TRBD1. V shed 4 bases, J shed 4 bases, and the junction held 4 bases outside the gene matches. The germline V gene encodes CDR1 SGHNT and CDR2 YYREEE (reference sequence). The CDR3 contains 13 residues. CDR3 nucleotides: TGTGCCAGCAGCGACAGGGAGTTCACTGAAGCTTTCTTT. Its protein is CASSDREFTEAFF.

This chain uses TRBV5-1 with TRBJ1-1; weak D call: TRBD1 (5 bases). There are 14 residues in the CDR3. Trimming took off 6 bases at V and 4 bases at J, with 16 bases between the two ends. Germline V CDR1 and CDR2: SGHRS, YFSETQ. The CDR3 region has the DNA TGCGCCAGCAATACGAACGGGGGGGGCACTGAAGCTTTCTTT. Protein sequence: CASNTNGGGTEAFF.

This clone was seen a handful of times. V is TRBV12-1 and J is TRBJ1-4. TRBV12-1 is designated a pseudogene. This CDR3 spans 15 amino acids. In DNA, the CDR3 is TGTGCCAGCAGCTTGCGGACCCTGAGGGAGGAAAAACTGTTTTTT. This encodes CASSLRTLREEKLFF.

There are a few counts of this clone. The chain recombines TRBV6-5 with TRBJ1-5, with D uncertain. The germline gives CDR1 MNHEY, CDR2 SVGAGI. V gave up 0 bases and J gave up 7 bases, with 13 bases separating them. This CDR3 region has 15 residues. CDR3 protein: CASSYSISGGQPQHF. The DNA for the CDR3 is TGTGCCAGCAGTTACTCGATATCGGGAGGGCAGCCCCAGCATTTT.

The V gene is TRBV11-2, the J gene TRBJ1-1; D is perhaps TRBD1 (5 bases). The CDR3 contains 13 residues. The germline gives CDR1 SGHAT, CDR2 FQNNGV. Between the trimmed V and J ends, which lost 4 bases and 4 bases, there was a span of 10 bases. In DNA form, the CDR3 reads TGTGCCAGCAGCTCAGGGTTTAGCACTGAAGCTTTCTTT. Residues: CASSSGFSTEAFF.

The chain joins TRBV25-1 to TRBJ2-5; 7 bases align to TRBD1. V trimming: 3 bases; J trimming: 2 bases; junction bases outside the gene matches: 9. Germline V gene lookup returns CDR1 MGHDK and CDR2 SYGVNS. The CDR3 runs 16 residues. DNA of the CDR3: TGTGCCAGCAGTGACCCAGCGGACAGGCCGCAAGAGACCCAGTACTTC. It encodes CASSDPADRPQETQYF.

This clone was seen only once. The V and J genes are TRBV7-2 and TRBJ2-7, with 7 nucleotides matching TRBD1. Looked up from germline, CDR1 is SGHTA and CDR2 is FQGNSA. The ends lost 3 bases at V and 0 bases at J; junction bases unmatched: 5. The CDR3 spans 15 residues. The chain's CDR3 is CASSFGTVGSYEQYF. The CDR3 DNA reads TGTGCCAGCAGCTTCGGGACAGTTGGCTCCTACGAGCAGTACTTC.

The rearrangement joins TRBV1 to TRBJ2-1; the D call in the table, TRBD2, was not verified against the DNA. TRBV1 is assigned pseudogene status. CDR3 length: 15 residues. The CDR3 sequence is CTSSQARTSGNEQFF. The DNA of the CDR3 is TGCACCAGCAGCCAGGCGAGGACTAGCGGGAATGAGCAGTTCTTC.